This passage covers 3 T cell receptor beta chains from one sample sequenced in a study of PD-1 blockade in classical Hodgkin lymphoma. All trial patients relapsed after autologous stem cell transplantation. Clones were read by immunoSEQ multiplex PCR, and TCRdb kept only the in-frame ones, dropping some. The top ten hold around 42% of the sample, which has roughly 7,000 clones, less than 80% seen once. Material: peripheral blood mononuclear cells (PBMCs), obtained before the second cycle of nivolumab. These receptors came from a human donor with classical Hodgkin lymphoma.

This clone was observed once. The chain has TRBV4-3 and TRBJ2-1; 9 bases align to TRBD1. There are 16 residues in the CDR3. Germline CDR1 LGHNA, CDR2 YSLEER. V shed 0 bases, J shed 5 bases, and the junction held 5 bases outside the gene matches. CDR3 DNA sequence: TGCGCCAGCAGCCAAGATTACAGGGGGCTTAACAATGAGCAGTTCTTC. This codes for CASSQDYRGLNNEQFF.

This chain uses TRBV7-2 with TRBJ1-5; no reliable D call. V lost 1 base and J 0 bases, leaving 7 bases between the germline ends. Germline V lookup: CDR1 SGHTA, CDR2 FQGNSA. The CDR3 runs to 15 residues. The CDR3 DNA reads TGTGCCAGCAGCTTAGTTGTAGGTAGCAATCAGCCCCAGCATTTT. Translation: CASSLVVGSNQPQHF.

This chain connects TRBV14 to TRBJ1-1; D is uncertain. The V and J ends lost 1 base and 3 bases respectively, with 9 bases between them. The CDR3 is 14 residues long. CDR1 SGHDN and CDR2 FVKESK come from the germline V gene. This chain's CDR3 is CASSQGPWDTEAFF. The CDR3 DNA reads TGTGCCAGCAGCCAAGGACCCTGGGACACTGAAGCTTTCTTT.